The T cell receptor (beta chain) described here comes from a study of response to subunit inactivated influenza vaccine (dated by TCRdb to the late 2010s). Study-level background: Deep quantitative T cell receptor repertoire profiling was used in the study to track responses to a trivalent subunit inactivated influenza vaccine. Results and caveats for the whole study, not just this receptor: It was suggested by the authors that each seasonal influenza vaccination may recruit only a limited number of new T cells.

Sample time point, as interpreted from the label and publication: 45 to 55 days after influenza vaccine administration. This clonotype has just a few counts. No antigen is known for it. Nothing much larger sits one base from this clone, and base qualities are not available. Preparation of the library involved RT-PCR. Sequenced using an Illumina HiSeq 2500. TCRdb trimmed the raw reads at Q25, called clones with MiXCR and kept productive beta chains. Every distinct CDR3 protein forms one entry, paired with its most common genes and DNA. In all, the sample holds around 480,000 distinct CDR3 sequences, and around 9.9% of those were seen once. The top ten hold 12% of the sample. Relative to germline, V is 2 bases shorter and J is 9 bases shorter, with 14 bases between their ends. As encoded in the germline V gene, CDR1 is SQVTM while CDR2 is ANQGSEA. Inclusive of the bounding cysteine and phenylalanine, the CDR3 is 13 residues long. The retained sequence is limited to the CDR3, 39 bases, with the frame set at the first base.

The TCR originated in a man over 45 who received an inactivated influenza vaccine. Donor details come from another sample of the same person, matched by shared clones. The sequencing here drew on PBMCs from blood, taken about 40 days after vaccination. The chain uses TRBV29-1 and TRBJ2-1, and TRBD1 may be the D gene, going by 8 matching bases. The DNA is TGCAGCGTTGAATACAGGGGGAGGGGTGAGCAGTTCTTC. Translation gives CSVEYRGRGEQFF.